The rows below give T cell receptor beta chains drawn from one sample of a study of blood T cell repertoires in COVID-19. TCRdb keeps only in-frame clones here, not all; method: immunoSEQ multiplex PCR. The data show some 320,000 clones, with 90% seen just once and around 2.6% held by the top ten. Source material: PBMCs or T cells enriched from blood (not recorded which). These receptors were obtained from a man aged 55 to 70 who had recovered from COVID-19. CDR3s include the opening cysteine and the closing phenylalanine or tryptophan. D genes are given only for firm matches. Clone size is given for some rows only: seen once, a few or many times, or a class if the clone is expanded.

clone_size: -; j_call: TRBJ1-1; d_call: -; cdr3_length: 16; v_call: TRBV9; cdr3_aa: CASSPYRLHAEMEAFF; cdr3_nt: TGTGCCAGCAGCCCGTACAGGTTACACGCAGAGATGGAAGCTTTCTTT
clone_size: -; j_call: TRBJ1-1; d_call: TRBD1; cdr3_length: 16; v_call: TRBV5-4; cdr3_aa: CASSLGGQTRNTEAFF; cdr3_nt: TGTGCCAGCAGCTTGGGGGGACAGACACGGAACACTGAAGCTTTCTTT
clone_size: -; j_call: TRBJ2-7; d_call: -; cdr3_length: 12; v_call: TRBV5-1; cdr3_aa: CASSLNVQEQYF; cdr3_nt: TGCGCCAGCAGCTTGAACGTACAGGAGCAGTACTTC
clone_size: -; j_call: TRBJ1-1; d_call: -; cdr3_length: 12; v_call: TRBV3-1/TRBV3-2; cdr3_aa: CASSQVGAEAFF; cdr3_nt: TGTGCCAGCAGCCAAGTGGGGGCCGAAGCTTTCTTT
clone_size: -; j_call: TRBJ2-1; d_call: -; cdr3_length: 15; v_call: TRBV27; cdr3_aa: CASSFREGRGNEQFF; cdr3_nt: TGTGCCAGCAGTTTTCGAGAAGGAAGAGGCAATGAGCAGTTCTTC
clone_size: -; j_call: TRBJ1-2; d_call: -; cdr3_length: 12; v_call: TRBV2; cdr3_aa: CASSPTVRGYTF; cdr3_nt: TGTGCCAGCAGTCCAACAGTTCGCGGCTACACCTTC
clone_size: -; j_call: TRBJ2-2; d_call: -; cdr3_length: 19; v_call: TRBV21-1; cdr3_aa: CASSKERGPAGGSTGELFF; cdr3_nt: TGTGCCAGCAGCAAGGAACGGGGCCCGGCGGGAGGGAGCACCGGGGAGCTGTTTTTT
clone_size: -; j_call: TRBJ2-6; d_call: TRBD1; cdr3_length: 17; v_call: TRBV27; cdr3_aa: CASPSGQGYSGANVLTF; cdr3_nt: TGTGCCAGTCCTTCGGGACAGGGTTACTCTGGGGCCAACGTCCTGACTTTC
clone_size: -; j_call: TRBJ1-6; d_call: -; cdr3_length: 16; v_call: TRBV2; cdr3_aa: CASSERGSSYNSPLHF; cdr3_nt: TGTGCCAGCAGCGAAAGAGGTAGCTCCTATAATTCACCCCTCCACTTT
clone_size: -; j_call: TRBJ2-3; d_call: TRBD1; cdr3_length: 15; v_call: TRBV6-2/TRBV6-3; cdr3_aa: CASSEIQGVPDTQYF; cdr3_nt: TGTGCCAGCAGTGAGATACAGGGGGTTCCAGATACGCAGTATTTT
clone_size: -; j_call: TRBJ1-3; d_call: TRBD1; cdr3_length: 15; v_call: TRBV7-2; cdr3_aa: CASSDRSGSGNTIYF; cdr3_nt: TGTGCAAGTTCGGACAGGTCTGGCTCTGGAAACACCATATATTTT
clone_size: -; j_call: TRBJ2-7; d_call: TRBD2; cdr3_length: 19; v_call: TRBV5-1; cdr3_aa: CASSPDMSGGPRLSHEQYF; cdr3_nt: TGCGCCAGCAGCCCCGATATGAGCGGGGGGCCCCGTCTTTCCCACGAGCAGTACTTC
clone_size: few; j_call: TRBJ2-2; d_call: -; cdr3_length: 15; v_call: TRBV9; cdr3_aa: CASSASGTYTGELFF; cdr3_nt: TGTGCCAGCAGCGCCTCCGGGACATACACCGGGGAGCTGTTTTTT
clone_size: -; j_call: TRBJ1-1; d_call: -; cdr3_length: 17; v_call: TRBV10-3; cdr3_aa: CAISEGPGGMMNTEAFF; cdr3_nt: TGTGCCATCAGTGAGGGGCCCGGGGGAATGATGAACACTGAAGCTTTCTTT
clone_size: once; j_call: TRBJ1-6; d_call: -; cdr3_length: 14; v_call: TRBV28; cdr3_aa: CASSLYPTDSPLHF; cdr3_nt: TGTGCCAGCAGTTTATATCCGACAGATTCACCCCTCCACTTT
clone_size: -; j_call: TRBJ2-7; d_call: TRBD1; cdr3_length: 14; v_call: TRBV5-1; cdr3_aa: CASSGTGGAYEQYF; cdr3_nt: TGCGCCAGCAGCGGGACAGGGGGAGCCTACGAGCAGTACTTC
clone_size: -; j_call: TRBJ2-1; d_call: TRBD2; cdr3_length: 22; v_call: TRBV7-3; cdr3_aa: CASSLTAGGQRGGPRQLGEQFF; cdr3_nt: TGTGCCAGCAGCTTAACGGCTGGTGGCCAGCGGGGGGGCCCCCGACAACTTGGTGAGCAGTTCTTC
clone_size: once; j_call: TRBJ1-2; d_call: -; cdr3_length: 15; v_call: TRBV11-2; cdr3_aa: CASSVGGTVLEGYTF; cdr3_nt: TGTGCCAGCAGCGTGGGGGGGACGGTCCTAGAAGGCTACACCTTC
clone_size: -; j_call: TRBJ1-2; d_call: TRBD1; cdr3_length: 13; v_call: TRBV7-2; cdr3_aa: CASSSTGNYGYTF; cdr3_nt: TGTGCCAGCAGCTCGACAGGGAACTATGGCTACACCTTC
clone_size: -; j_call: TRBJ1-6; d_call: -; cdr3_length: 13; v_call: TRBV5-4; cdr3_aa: CASSTGREAALHF; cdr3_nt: TGTGCCAGCAGCACTGGGAGGGAGGCGGCCCTCCACTTT
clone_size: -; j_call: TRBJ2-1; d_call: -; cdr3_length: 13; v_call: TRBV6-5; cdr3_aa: CATYGTPNNEQFF; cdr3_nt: TGTGCCACCTACGGGACACCAAACAATGAGCAGTTCTTC
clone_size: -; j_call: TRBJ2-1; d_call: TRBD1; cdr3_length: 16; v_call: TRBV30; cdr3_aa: CAWSHTGTGGYNEQFF; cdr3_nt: TGTGCCTGGAGTCACACAGGGACAGGGGGCTACAATGAGCAGTTCTTC
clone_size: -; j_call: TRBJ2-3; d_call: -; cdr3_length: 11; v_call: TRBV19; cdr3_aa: CASSAGPAMYF; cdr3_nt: TGTGCCAGTAGTGCAGGGCCTGCGATGTATTTT
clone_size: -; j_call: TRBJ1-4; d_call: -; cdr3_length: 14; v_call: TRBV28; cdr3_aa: CASRPPTRSEKLFF; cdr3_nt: TGTGCCAGCAGACCACCGACGAGGTCTGAAAAACTGTTTTTT
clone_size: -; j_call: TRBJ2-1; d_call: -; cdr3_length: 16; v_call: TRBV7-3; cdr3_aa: CASSYKEGPLSHEQFF; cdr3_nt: TGTGCCAGCAGCTATAAGGAGGGGCCCCTGAGCCATGAGCAGTTCTTC
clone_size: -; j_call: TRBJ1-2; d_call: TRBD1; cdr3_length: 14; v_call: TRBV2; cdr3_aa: CASRAGTDSYGYTF; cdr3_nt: TGTGCCAGCAGGGCCGGGACAGACTCCTATGGCTACACCTTC
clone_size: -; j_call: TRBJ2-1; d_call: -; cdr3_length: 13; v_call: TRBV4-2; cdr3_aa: CASSQDLRNEQFF; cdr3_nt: TGTGCCAGCAGCCAAGATCTGAGAAATGAGCAGTTCTTC
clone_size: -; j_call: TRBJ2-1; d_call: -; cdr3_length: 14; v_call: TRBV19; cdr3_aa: CASSRERTHNEQFF; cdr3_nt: TGTGCCAGTAGTAGGGAGCGGACCCACAATGAGCAGTTCTTC
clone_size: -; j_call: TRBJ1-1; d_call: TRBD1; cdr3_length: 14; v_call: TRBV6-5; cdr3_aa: CASSYRTGIAEAFF; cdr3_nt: TGTGCCAGCAGTTACAGGACAGGGATAGCTGAAGCTTTCTTT
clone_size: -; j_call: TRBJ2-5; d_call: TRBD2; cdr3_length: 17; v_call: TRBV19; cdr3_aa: CASSIASQRGEQETQYF; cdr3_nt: TGTGCCAGTTCAATAGCATCGCAGCGGGGAGAACAAGAGACCCAGTACTTC
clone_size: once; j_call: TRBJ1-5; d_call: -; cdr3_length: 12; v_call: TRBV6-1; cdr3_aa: CASSDNDQPQHF; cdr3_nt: TGTGCCAGCAGTGATAATGATCAGCCCCAGCATTTT
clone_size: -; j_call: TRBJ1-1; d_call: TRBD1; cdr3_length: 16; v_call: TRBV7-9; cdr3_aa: CASSSYGTGGNTEAFF; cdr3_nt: TGTGCCAGCAGCTCATATGGGACAGGGGGAAACACTGAAGCTTTCTTT
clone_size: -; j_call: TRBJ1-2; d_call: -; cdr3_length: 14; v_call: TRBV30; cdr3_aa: CAWSTPGAFWGYTF; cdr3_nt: TGTGCCTGGAGTACCCCTGGGGCCTTCTGGGGCTACACCTTC
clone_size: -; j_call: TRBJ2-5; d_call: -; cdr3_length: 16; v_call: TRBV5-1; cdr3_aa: CASSLLPTGTQETQYF; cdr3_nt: TGCGCCAGCAGCCTTCTCCCGACAGGTACCCAAGAGACCCAGTACTTC
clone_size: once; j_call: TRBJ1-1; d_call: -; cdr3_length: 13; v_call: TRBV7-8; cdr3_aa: CASSSTVNTEAFF; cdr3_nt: TGTGCCAGCAGCTCGACAGTGAACACTGAAGCTTTCTTT
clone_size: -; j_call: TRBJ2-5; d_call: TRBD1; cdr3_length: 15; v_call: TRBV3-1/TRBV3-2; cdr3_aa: CASSQRGREQETQYF; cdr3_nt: TGTGCCAGCAGCCAGAGGGGGCGAGAACAAGAGACCCAGTACTTC
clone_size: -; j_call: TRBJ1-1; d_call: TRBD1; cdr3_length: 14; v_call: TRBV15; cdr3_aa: CATSRAGTGVEAFF; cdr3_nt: TGTGCCACCAGCAGAGCCGGGACAGGGGTCGAAGCTTTCTTT
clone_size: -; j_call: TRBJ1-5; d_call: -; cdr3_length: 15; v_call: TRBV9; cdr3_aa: CASSVEGDSNQPQHF; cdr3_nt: TGTGCCAGCAGCGTAGAAGGGGATAGCAATCAGCCCCAGCATTTT
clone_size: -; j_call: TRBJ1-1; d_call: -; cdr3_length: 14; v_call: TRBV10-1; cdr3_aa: CASTNPGVDTEAFF; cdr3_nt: TGCGCCAGCACCAACCCGGGGGTAGACACTGAAGCTTTCTTT
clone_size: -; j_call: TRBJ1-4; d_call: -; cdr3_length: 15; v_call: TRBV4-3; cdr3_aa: CASSQDRGVNEKLFF; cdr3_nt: TGCGCCAGCAGCCAAGACAGGGGCGTAAATGAAAAACTGTTTTTT
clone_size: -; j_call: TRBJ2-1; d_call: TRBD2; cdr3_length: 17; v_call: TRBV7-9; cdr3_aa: CASSFRLAGGPGDEQFF; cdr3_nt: TGTGCCAGCAGCTTTCGATTAGCGGGGGGGCCAGGCGATGAGCAGTTCTTC
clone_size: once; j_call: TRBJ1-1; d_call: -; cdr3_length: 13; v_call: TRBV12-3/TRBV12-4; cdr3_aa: CASSLLGGTEAFF; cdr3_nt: TGTGCCAGCAGTCTCCTAGGGGGTACTGAAGCTTTCTTT
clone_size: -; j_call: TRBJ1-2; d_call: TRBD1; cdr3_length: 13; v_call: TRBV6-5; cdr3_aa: CASSPGQGSGYTF; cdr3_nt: TGTGCCAGCAGTCCTGGACAGGGTAGTGGCTACACCTTC
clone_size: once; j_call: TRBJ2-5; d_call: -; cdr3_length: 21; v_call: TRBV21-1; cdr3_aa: CASSPWGIRQSGPPAQETQYF; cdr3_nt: TGTGCCAGCAGCCCGTGGGGCATTAGACAGTCGGGCCCACCCGCTCAAGAGACCCAGTACTTC
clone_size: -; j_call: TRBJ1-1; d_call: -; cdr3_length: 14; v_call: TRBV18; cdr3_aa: CASSPRGGGTEAFF; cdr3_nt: TGTGCCAGCTCACCAAGGGGGGGAGGCACTGAAGCTTTCTTT
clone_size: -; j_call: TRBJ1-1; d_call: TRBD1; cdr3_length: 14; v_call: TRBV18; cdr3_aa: CASSPRGPGTEAFF; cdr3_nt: TGTGCCAGCTCACCGAGGGGGCCGGGCACTGAAGCTTTCTTT
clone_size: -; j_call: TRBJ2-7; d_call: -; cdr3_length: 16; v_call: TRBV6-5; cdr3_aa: CASSYSRGRSSYEQYF; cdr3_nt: TGTGCCAGCAGTTACTCTAGGGGTCGAAGCTCCTACGAGCAGTACTTC
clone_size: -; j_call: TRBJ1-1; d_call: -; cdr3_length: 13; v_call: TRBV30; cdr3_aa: CAWSAQANTEAFF; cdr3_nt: TGTGCCTGGAGTGCGCAGGCTAACACTGAAGCTTTCTTT
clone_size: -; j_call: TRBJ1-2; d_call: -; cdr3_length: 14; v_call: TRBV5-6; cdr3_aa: CASRQAGERGGYTF; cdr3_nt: TGTGCCAGCAGACAGGCGGGGGAAAGAGGTGGCTACACCTTC
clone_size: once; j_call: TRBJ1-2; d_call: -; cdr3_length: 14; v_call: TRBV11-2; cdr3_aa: CASSSTQDNYGYTF; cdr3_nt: TGTGCCAGCAGCTCGACACAAGATAACTATGGCTACACCTTC